Each of the 30 T cell receptor beta chains below was sequenced from the same sample in a study of control samples from healthy donors and cancer patients. Only in-frame clones appear in the TCRdb table, and some are missing; sequencing was by immunoSEQ multiplex PCR. This sample has 400,000 to 450,000 clones, with about nine tenths found just once. Input material: PBMCs. These receptors originate from a man aged 35 to 55 with head and neck cancer.

The chain carries TRBV19 and TRBJ1-1; possible D gene TRBD1, 6 bases. This CDR3 spans 14 amino acids. Trimming stripped 2 bases from V and 4 bases from J, with 11 bases between. Germline V gene lookup returns CDR1 LNHDA and CDR2 SQIVND (reference sequence). CDR3 nucleotides: TGTGCCAGTAGTATAAGCGCAGGGGTCACTGAAGCTTTCTTT. Protein product: CASSISAGVTEAFF. Variable domain in full (rest from reference TRBV19 and TRBJ1-1): DGGITQSPKYLFRKEGQNVTLSCEQNLNHDAMYWYRQDPGQGLRLIYYSQIVNDFQKGDIAEGYSVSREKKESFPLTVTSAQKNPTAFYLCASSISAGVTEAFFGQGTRLTVV.

The chain employs TRBV5-1 and TRBJ1-4; D call uncertain. The V gene's germline CDR1 is SGHRS and CDR2 YFSETQ. This CDR3 has 15 residues. Trimming took off 5 bases at V and 0 bases at J, with 11 bases between the two ends. CDR3: CASRGLGATNEKLFF. The DNA of the CDR3 is TGCGCCAGCAGAGGGTTAGGCGCAACTAATGAAAAACTGTTTTTT.

This clone was seen only once. The V call is TRBV5-1, the J call TRBJ2-3; the D is unclear. V was trimmed by 0 bases and J by 2 bases, leaving 10 bases between them. This CDR3 contains 15 residues. Germline V gene data show CDR1 as SGHRS and CDR2 as YFSETQ. The CDR3: CASSLAELSTDTQYF. Written as DNA, the CDR3 is TGCGCCAGCAGCTTGGCGGAGTTATCCACAGATACGCAGTATTTT.

J is TRBJ1-1 and V is TRBV19; possibly TRBD1 for D (6 bases). The CDR3 length is 14 residues. Per germline, CDR1 LNHDA and CDR2 SQIVND (reference sequence). V gave up 6 bases and J gave up 0 bases, with 11 bases separating them. CDR3 region: CASSRDRMNTEAFF. For the CDR3, the DNA is TGTGCCAGTAGCCGAGACAGGATGAACACTGAAGCTTTCTTT.

Written as DNA, the CDR3 is TGTGCCAGCAGTGAAGGGGCATATAGCAATCAGCCCCAGCATTTT. This translates into CASSEGAYSNQPQHF. The chain combines TRBV6-1 with TRBJ1-5; D uncertain. Germline CDR1 is MNHNS and CDR2 is SASEGT. V was pared by 1 base and J by 0 bases, with 7 bases between. The CDR3 is 15 residues long.

The J gene is TRBJ2-7, the V gene TRBV3-1 (or the pseudogene TRBV3-2); D unresolved. The CDR3 is 13 amino acids. CDR1 and CDR2 (germline): LGHDT, YNNKEL (reference sequence). Trimming pared 0 bases from V and 3 bases from J, leaving 6 bases between. The CDR3 nucleotides are TGTGCCAGCAGCCAAGATACTCACTACGAGCAGTACTTC. Translation: CASSQDTHYEQYF.

V usage is TRBV9 and J usage is TRBJ2-5; perhaps TRBD2 as D (6 bases). CDR3 size: 14 residues. The ends were cut back, 4 bases at V and 4 bases at J, with 14 bases in the middle. Germline CDR1 and CDR2: SGDLS and YYNGEE. The CDR3 DNA reads TGTGCCAGCAGCCCCTTGAGGGGAGGAGAGACCCAGTACTTC. This translates into CASSPLRGGETQYF.

The chain carries TRBV19 and TRBJ2-1, with TRBD2 identical over 9 bases. This CDR3 has 16 amino acids. With 2 bases clipped from V and 6 bases from J, the junction kept 8 bases outside the gene matches. Germline V gene data show CDR1 as LNHDA and CDR2 as SQIVND (reference sequence). The CDR3 DNA reads as TGTGCCAGTAGTATAATCGGGCTAGCGGGAAGCAATGAGCAGTTCTTC. Protein product: CASSIIGLAGSNEQFF. The full variable domain, rest sourced from reference TRBV19 and TRBJ2-1, is DGGITQSPKYLFRKEGQNVTLSCEQNLNHDAMYWYRQDPGQGLRLIYYSQIVNDFQKGDIAEGYSVSREKKESFPLTVTSAQKNPTAFYLCASSIIGLAGSNEQFFGPGTRLTVL.

DNA of the CDR3: TGTGCCAGCAGCGTAGTCCAAGAGACCCAGTACTTC. It codes for CASSVVQETQYF. The chain combines TRBV7-2 with TRBJ2-5; D not certain. V shed 5 bases and J shed 1 base, with 5 bases lying between them. The CDR3 loop spans 12 amino acids. Germline lookup yields CDR1 SGHTA and CDR2 FQGNSA.

The gene calls are TRBV27 and TRBJ1-5; weak D call: TRBD1 (6 bases). The germline V gene encodes CDR1 MNHEY and CDR2 SMNVEV (reference sequence). V was clipped by 7 bases and J by 4 bases, with 14 bases between them. This CDR3 spans 14 amino acids. The CDR3 bases are TGTGCCAGCATGGAGACAGGACGAAATCAGCCCCAGCATTTT. This translates into CASMETGRNQPQHF.

This chain uses TRBV5-6 with TRBJ2-1; D call uncertain. The CDR3 totals 14 residues. In germline, CDR1 is SGHDT, CDR2 YYEEEE. V dropped 3 bases and J dropped 0 bases, with 7 bases sitting between them. The CDR3 protein is CASSWGISYNEQFF. CDR3 DNA sequence: TGTGCCAGCAGCTGGGGTATCTCCTACAATGAGCAGTTCTTC.

The table lists this clone with a count of one. The chain has TRBV30 and TRBJ1-2, with D possibly being TRBD1 (6 bases). Trimming cost V 3 bases and J 6 bases, with 17 bases left between them. The CDR3 is 14 amino acids. Germline CDR1 GTSNPN, CDR2 SVGIG (reference sequence). Written as DNA, the CDR3 is TGTGCCTGGAGGGGATACAGGGAGCGCGATGGCTACACCTTC. This gives the protein CAWRGYRERDGYTF.

V and J are TRBV10-1 and TRBJ2-3, with D perhaps matching TRBD1 (5 bases). V lost 4 bases and J 6 bases, leaving 8 bases between the germline ends. This CDR3 is built from 12 residues. Germline V lookup: CDR1 WNHNN, CDR2 SYGVQD (reference sequence). CDR3 residues: CASSARVDTQYF. Written as DNA, the CDR3 is TGCGCCAGCAGTGCCAGGGTTGATACGCAGTATTTT.

This chain connects TRBV9 to TRBJ1-1; TRBD1 agrees at 7 bases. V shed 4 bases and J 0 bases; nucleotides not matched to a gene: 6. The CDR3 is made up of 15 amino acids. Germline V CDR1 and CDR2: SGDLS, YYNGEE. CDR3 sequence reads: CASSPPQGMNTEAFF. CDR3 DNA: TGTGCCAGCAGCCCACCACAGGGGATGAACACTGAAGCTTTCTTT.

This sequence joins TRBV20-1 and TRBJ2-3; 10 bases map to TRBD2. The CDR3 is 15 residues long. Germline loops: CDR1 DFQATT, CDR2 SNEGSKA (reference sequence). Trimming removed 3 bases from V and 5 bases from J; junction bases left unmatched: 8. For the CDR3, the DNA is TGCAGTGCTAGTGGAAGCGGGGGGGCAGGAGATACGCAGTATTTT. Translated: CSASGSGGAGDTQYF.

The J gene is TRBJ1-5, the V gene TRBV28; D remains unclear. This CDR3 has 13 amino acids. The germline V gene has CDR1 MDHEN and CDR2 SYDVKM. Deletions cut 3 bases from V and 7 bases from J, with 10 bases between. CDR3 nucleotide sequence: TGTGCCAGCAGTTTGAAGGCGGAGCAGCCCCAGCATTTT. It specifies CASSLKAEQPQHF. Full variable domain (outside the CDR3, taken from reference TRBV28 and TRBJ1-5): DVKVTQSSRYLVKRTGEKVFLECVQDMDHENMFWYRQDPGLGLRLIYFSYDVKMKEKGDIPEGYSVSREKKERFSLILESASTNQTSMYLCASSLKAEQPQHFGDGTRLSIL.

The rearrangement uses TRBV7-3 and TRBJ1-1; no definite D call. Germline loops: CDR1 SGHTA, CDR2 FQGTGA. This CDR3 spans 13 amino acids. V shed 5 bases and J shed 11 bases, with 18 bases lying between them. The CDR3 nucleotides are TGTGCCAGCAGCCTCCAAGTAGGAGAGGAGGCTTTCTTT. This translates into CASSLQVGEEAFF.

The V and J genes are TRBV9 and TRBJ2-1, with 7 bases matching TRBD1. Trimming at V came to 0 bases and at J to 2 bases, leaving 8 bases not matched to a gene. Germline V CDR1 and CDR2: SGDLS, YYNGEE. This CDR3 is built from 17 residues. The chain's CDR3 is CASSVALDRSTYNEQFF. CDR3 DNA sequence: TGTGCCAGCAGCGTAGCACTGGACAGGAGCACCTACAATGAGCAGTTCTTC.

V is TRBV10-3 and J is TRBJ1-5; D may be TRBD1 (5 bases). Germline CDR1 is ENHRY and CDR2 is SYGVKD. This CDR3 has 13 residues. With 9 bases removed from V and 6 bases from J, the gap between germline ends came to 15 bases. CDR3 sequence (DNA): TGTGCCATTACGTCGGGGGGAGGTCAGCCCCAGCATTTT. Translated: CAITSGGGQPQHF.

This chain joins TRBV5-8 and TRBJ1-5, with D tentatively TRBD1 (5 bases). The CDR3 sequence is 16 residues long. CDR1 and CDR2 from the germline V gene are SGHTS and YDEGEE. The ends were cut back, 4 bases at V and 6 bases at J, with 20 bases in the middle. The CDR3 sequence: CASSLSRQNVGQPQHF. CDR3 coding DNA: TGTGCCAGCAGCCTGAGTCGACAGAACGTCGGTCAGCCCCAGCATTTT.

This clone was counted once. This chain connects TRBV7-3 to TRBJ2-7; perhaps D is TRBD1 or TRBD2 (5 bases each). CDR3 length: 13 residues. CDR1 and CDR2 (germline): SGHTA, FQGTGA. Trimming took off 4 bases at V and 3 bases at J, with 10 bases between the two ends. The CDR3 DNA reads as TGTGCCAGCAGCTACCAGAGGGGCTACGAGCAGTACTTC. This translates into CASSYQRGYEQYF.

The V and J genes are TRBV29-1 and TRBJ1-4, with D maybe TRBD1 (6 bases). Trimming shortened V by 4 bases and J by 12 bases, and 18 bases separated the two germline ends. Germline CDR1 and CDR2: SQVTM and ANQGSEA. The CDR3 is made up of 13 amino acids. The CDR3 nucleotides read TGCAGCGTTGTGGTAACAGGGTCTGGGGAACTGTTTTTT. Amino acids: CSVVVTGSGELFF.

The chain has TRBV11-2 and TRBJ2-7, with TRBD1 as a possible D gene (5 bases). The CDR3 loop spans 14 amino acids. V was cut by 2 bases and J by 3 bases, with 11 bases left in between. Germline V gene data show CDR1 as SGHAT and CDR2 as FQNNGV. CDR3: CASSLTRAGYEQYF. Written as DNA, the CDR3 is TGTGCCAGCAGCTTAACCAGGGCAGGCTACGAGCAGTACTTC.

J is TRBJ2-2 and V is TRBV6-5; D perhaps matches TRBD1 (5 bases). Germline CDR1 MNHEY, CDR2 SVGAGI. Trimming shortened V by 9 bases and J by 4 bases, and 12 bases separated the two germline ends. There are 13 residues in the CDR3. CDR3 loop: CARPDSPTGELFF. CDR3 in DNA: TGTGCCAGACCCGACAGCCCCACCGGGGAGCTGTTTTTT.

The chain recombines TRBV11-3 with TRBJ2-2, with D perhaps TRBD1 (6 bases). With 5 bases removed from V and 1 base from J, the gap between germline ends came to 14 bases. From germline, CDR1 is SGHNT and CDR2 YENEEA. The CDR3 is made up of 16 amino acids. CDR3: CASSTQPGQNTGELFF. Written as DNA, the CDR3 is TGTGCCAGCAGCACGCAGCCGGGACAGAACACCGGGGAGCTGTTTTTT.

The chain has TRBV6-5 and TRBJ1-5; D is possibly TRBD1 (5 bases). CDR1 MNHEY and CDR2 SVGAGI come from the germline V gene. This CDR3 comprises 13 residues. The germline V and J ends were trimmed by 4 bases and 11 bases, with 15 bases remaining between them. The CDR3 bases are TGTGCCAGCAGTTCGGGCGGGGGAAGGTCCCAGCATTTT. Its protein is CASSSGGGRSQHF.

The chain is built from TRBV4-1 and TRBJ2-3; 13 nucleotides align to TRBD2. This CDR3 has 14 residues. Germline lookup yields CDR1 MGHRA and CDR2 YSYEKL. With 3 bases clipped from V and 10 bases from J, the junction kept 4 bases outside the gene matches. This CDR3 is CASSHGTSGVPQYF. The CDR3, as DNA: TGCGCCAGCAGCCATGGGACTAGCGGGGTTCCGCAGTATTTT.

This sequence joins TRBV7-9 and TRBJ1-1; TRBD1 might be the D (6 bases). V gave up 6 bases and J gave up 1 base, with 9 bases separating them. Germline assignment: CDR1 SEHNR and CDR2 FQNEAQ (reference sequence). This CDR3 has 13 amino acids. The CDR3 nucleotides read TGTGCCAGCAGTTCGGGACAGAACACTGAAGCTTTCTTT. This encodes CASSSGQNTEAFF. The entire variable domain, with the rest obtained from reference TRBV7-9 and TRBJ1-1, is as follows: DTGVSQNPRHKITKRGQNVTFRCDPISEHNRLYWYRQTLGQGPEFLTYFQNEAQLEKSRLLSDRFSAERPKGSFSTLEIQRTEQGDSAMYLCASSSGQNTEAFFGQGTRLTVV.

The CDR3 DNA sequence: TGTGCCAGCAGTTCGGATCGGAACACTGAAGCTTTCTTT. Amino acid sequence: CASSSDRNTEAFF. The V and J genes are TRBV12-3 or TRBV12-4 and TRBJ1-1, with D hard to call. The CDR3 runs to 13 residues. V shed 4 bases and J shed 1 base, with 7 bases lying between them.

The rearrangement links TRBV3-1 (or the pseudogene TRBV3-2) to TRBJ2-7, with TRBD1 as a possible D gene (6 bases). Germline V gene lookup returns CDR1 LGHDT and CDR2 YNNKEL (reference sequence). The CDR3 has 13 amino acids. The ends were cut back, 8 bases at V and 4 bases at J, with 15 bases in the middle. CDR3 loop: CASGRDITYEQYF. CDR3 coding DNA: TGTGCCAGCGGCCGGGACATAACTTACGAGCAGTACTTC.